These T cell receptor beta chains were read from a single sample in a study of blood T cell repertoires in COVID-19. The assay was immunoSEQ multiplex PCR, and TCRdb's table has in-frame clones only and misses some. This table holds around 46,000 clones, 88% found once. The sample consisted of peripheral blood. The receptors shown here come from a man aged 45-65 years with acute or convalescent COVID-19. The CDR3 runs from the conserved cysteine through the conserved F or W. Each record gives: CDR3 length, V gene, D gene, J gene, clone size, CDR3 protein, CDR3 DNA. The D gene is left open where the match is weak. Only some rows state a clone size, as once, few, many or a class for expanded clones.

cdr3_length: 13
v_call: TRBV7-9
d_call: -
j_call: TRBJ1-1
clone_size: -
cdr3_aa: CAGLRGENTEAFF
cdr3_nt: TGTGCCGGACTCAGGGGAGAGAACACTGAAGCTTTCTTT

cdr3_length: 14
v_call: TRBV7-2
d_call: TRBD1
j_call: TRBJ1-6
clone_size: -
cdr3_aa: CASSLAGGGSPLHF
cdr3_nt: TGTGCCAGCAGCTTAGCAGGGGGCGGTTCACCCCTCCACTTT

cdr3_length: 11
v_call: TRBV24-1
d_call: -
j_call: TRBJ2-3
clone_size: -
cdr3_aa: CATGVTDTQYF
cdr3_nt: TGTGCCACGGGAGTAACAGATACGCAGTATTTT

cdr3_length: 15
v_call: TRBV2
d_call: TRBD1
j_call: TRBJ2-2
clone_size: -
cdr3_aa: CASSRDRDWTGELFF
cdr3_nt: TGTGCCAGCAGTAGGGACAGGGACTGGACCGGGGAGCTGTTTTTT

cdr3_length: 13
v_call: TRBV19
d_call: -
j_call: TRBJ2-7
clone_size: -
cdr3_aa: CASRPASSPEQYF
cdr3_nt: TGTGCCAGCCGTCCGGCTAGTTCGCCCGAGCAGTACTTC

cdr3_length: 17
v_call: TRBV7-2
d_call: TRBD2
j_call: TRBJ2-3
clone_size: -
cdr3_aa: CASSVGLAGLNTDTQYF
cdr3_nt: TGTGCCAGCAGCGTCGGACTAGCGGGACTTAACACAGATACGCAGTATTTT

cdr3_length: 15
v_call: TRBV18
d_call: -
j_call: TRBJ2-1
clone_size: -
cdr3_aa: CATSGRGGIFNEQFF
cdr3_nt: TGTGCCACATCGGGTAGGGGCGGGATATTCAATGAGCAGTTCTTC

cdr3_length: 16
v_call: TRBV19
d_call: -
j_call: TRBJ2-3
clone_size: -
cdr3_aa: CASSIGGNLRTDTQYF
cdr3_nt: TGTGCCAGTAGTATAGGAGGAAACCTACGCACAGATACGCAGTATTTT

cdr3_length: 14
v_call: TRBV27
d_call: TRBD1
j_call: TRBJ1-1
clone_size: -
cdr3_aa: CASSFDRGVAEAFF
cdr3_nt: TGTGCCAGCAGTTTTGACAGGGGGGTGGCTGAAGCTTTCTTT

cdr3_length: 16
v_call: TRBV27
d_call: TRBD1
j_call: TRBJ2-7
clone_size: -
cdr3_aa: CASSLSGQGGAYEQYF
cdr3_nt: TGTGCCAGCAGTTTATCGGGACAGGGGGGCGCCTACGAGCAGTACTTC

cdr3_length: 15
v_call: TRBV19
d_call: TRBD2
j_call: TRBJ2-1
clone_size: -
cdr3_aa: CASSKTRDYQSRQFF
cdr3_nt: TGTGCCAGTAGTAAAACTCGGGACTACCAATCTAGACAGTTCTTC

cdr3_length: 14
v_call: TRBV5-4
d_call: TRBD1
j_call: TRBJ2-1
clone_size: -
cdr3_aa: CASSFRDRAYEQFF
cdr3_nt: TGTGCCAGCAGCTTTCGGGACAGGGCTTATGAGCAGTTCTTC

cdr3_length: 14
v_call: TRBV7-2
d_call: -
j_call: TRBJ2-5
clone_size: -
cdr3_aa: CASSLLVTGETQYF
cdr3_nt: TGTGCCAGCAGCCTACTCGTTACGGGGGAGACCCAGTACTTC

cdr3_length: 15
v_call: TRBV7-3
d_call: -
j_call: TRBJ1-1
clone_size: -
cdr3_aa: CASSLMAASNTEAFF
cdr3_nt: TGTGCCAGCAGCTTAATGGCCGCATCGAACACTGAAGCTTTCTTT

cdr3_length: 15
v_call: TRBV11-2
d_call: -
j_call: TRBJ1-5
clone_size: -
cdr3_aa: CASSWDIGGNQPQHF
cdr3_nt: TGTGCCAGCAGCTGGGATATCGGGGGCAATCAGCCCCAGCATTTT

cdr3_length: 17
v_call: TRBV27
d_call: TRBD2
j_call: TRBJ2-1
clone_size: -
cdr3_aa: CASSFSGGLAGSDEQFF
cdr3_nt: TGTGCCAGCAGTTTTTCGGGTGGACTAGCGGGTTCCGATGAGCAGTTCTTC

cdr3_length: 13
v_call: TRBV30
d_call: TRBD1
j_call: TRBJ1-1
clone_size: -
cdr3_aa: CAWDRGQDTEAFF
cdr3_nt: TGTGCCTGGGACAGGGGGCAGGACACTGAAGCTTTCTTT

cdr3_length: 13
v_call: TRBV2
d_call: TRBD2
j_call: TRBJ2-7
clone_size: -
cdr3_aa: CASSELAGKSGYF
cdr3_nt: TGTGCCAGCAGTGAACTAGCGGGGAAATCGGGGTACTTC

cdr3_length: 13
v_call: TRBV18
d_call: -
j_call: TRBJ1-1
clone_size: -
cdr3_aa: CASSPQAPSEAFF
cdr3_nt: TGTGCCAGCTCACCACAAGCGCCTAGTGAAGCTTTCTTT

cdr3_length: 17
v_call: TRBV19
d_call: TRBD1
j_call: TRBJ2-3
clone_size: -
cdr3_aa: CASSIDLSGTGKDTQYF
cdr3_nt: TGTGCCAGTAGTATAGATCTTTCGGGGACAGGGAAAGATACGCAGTATTTT

cdr3_length: 15
v_call: TRBV6-5
d_call: -
j_call: TRBJ1-2
clone_size: -
cdr3_aa: CASSDVAAAYIGYTF
cdr3_nt: TGTGCCAGCAGCGACGTGGCAGCGGCGTATATTGGCTACACCTTC

cdr3_length: 14
v_call: TRBV7-9
d_call: TRBD2
j_call: TRBJ2-7
clone_size: -
cdr3_aa: CASSWYSGSYEQYF
cdr3_nt: TGTGCCAGCAGCTGGTATAGCGGGAGCTACGAGCAGTACTTC

cdr3_length: 23
v_call: TRBV27
d_call: -
j_call: TRBJ1-1
clone_size: few
cdr3_aa: CASSLYAPVITGRPLDLNTEAFF
cdr3_nt: TGTGCCAGCAGTTTATATGCCCCTGTTATTACAGGCAGGCCTTTAGATCTGAACACTGAAGCTTTCTTT

cdr3_length: 13
v_call: TRBV3-1/TRBV3-2
d_call: -
j_call: TRBJ1-2
clone_size: -
cdr3_aa: CASSPGTVNGYTF
cdr3_nt: TGTGCCAGCAGCCCAGGCACGGTAAATGGCTACACCTTC

cdr3_length: 17
v_call: TRBV18
d_call: TRBD2
j_call: TRBJ2-7
clone_size: once
cdr3_aa: CASSPLGSGGMSYEQYF
cdr3_nt: TGTGCCAGCTCACCACTTGGAAGCGGGGGAATGTCCTACGAGCAGTACTTC

cdr3_length: 12
v_call: TRBV6-5
d_call: -
j_call: TRBJ2-4
clone_size: -
cdr3_aa: CASSRGSGIQYF
cdr3_nt: TGTGCCAGCAGTCGGGGTTCGGGCATTCAGTACTTC

cdr3_length: 18
v_call: TRBV6-1
d_call: -
j_call: TRBJ2-7
clone_size: -
cdr3_aa: CASSEAHQTGPPRYEQYF
cdr3_nt: TGTGCCAGCAGTGAAGCACATCAAACAGGGCCGCCTCGATACGAGCAGTACTTC

cdr3_length: 15
v_call: TRBV19
d_call: TRBD1
j_call: TRBJ1-2
clone_size: -
cdr3_aa: CASSIRDRGRGGYTF
cdr3_nt: TGTGCCAGTAGTATCCGCGACAGGGGGCGCGGAGGCTACACCTTC

cdr3_length: 12
v_call: TRBV28
d_call: -
j_call: TRBJ1-2
clone_size: once
cdr3_aa: CASSSTGQHYTF
cdr3_nt: TGTGCCAGCAGCTCGACGGGTCAGCACTACACCTTC

cdr3_length: 15
v_call: TRBV3-1/TRBV3-2
d_call: TRBD1
j_call: TRBJ1-2
clone_size: -
cdr3_aa: CASSHAPGTGEGYTF
cdr3_nt: TGTGCCAGCAGCCATGCCCCCGGGACAGGGGAAGGCTACACCTTC

cdr3_length: 14
v_call: TRBV7-9
d_call: -
j_call: TRBJ2-3
clone_size: -
cdr3_aa: CASSIRAESDTQYF
cdr3_nt: TGTGCCAGCAGCATCCGAGCGGAATCAGATACGCAGTATTTT

cdr3_length: 15
v_call: TRBV7-2
d_call: TRBD2
j_call: TRBJ2-5
clone_size: -
cdr3_aa: CASSFWLGRGETQYF
cdr3_nt: TGTGCCAGCAGCTTCTGGCTGGGGAGGGGAGAGACCCAGTACTTC

cdr3_length: 16
v_call: TRBV9
d_call: TRBD1
j_call: TRBJ2-1
clone_size: -
cdr3_aa: CASSERGGQGIDEQFF
cdr3_nt: TGTGCCAGCAGTGAAAGGGGTGGACAGGGCATCGATGAGCAGTTCTTC

cdr3_length: 16
v_call: TRBV5-4
d_call: TRBD2
j_call: TRBJ2-5
clone_size: -
cdr3_aa: CASSLVSGGARETQYF
cdr3_nt: TGTGCCAGCAGCTTGGTTAGCGGGGGGGCCCGGGAGACCCAGTACTTC

cdr3_length: 14
v_call: TRBV30
d_call: TRBD2
j_call: TRBJ2-3
clone_size: -
cdr3_aa: CAWSSGGLPDTQYF
cdr3_nt: TGTGCCTGGAGTAGCGGGGGGTTACCAGATACGCAGTATTTT

cdr3_length: 16
v_call: TRBV11-3
d_call: TRBD1
j_call: TRBJ2-5
clone_size: -
cdr3_aa: CASSLRRQGIQETQYF
cdr3_nt: TGTGCCAGCAGCCTTCGGAGACAGGGGATTCAAGAGACCCAGTACTTC

cdr3_length: 15
v_call: TRBV5-1
d_call: TRBD1
j_call: TRBJ2-7
clone_size: -
cdr3_aa: CASSLDRGGTYEQYF
cdr3_nt: TGCGCCAGCAGCTTGGACAGGGGTGGGACCTACGAGCAGTACTTC